This TCR beta chain was recorded in a study of shared clonotypes between healthy human individuals. Sorted-subset replicate PCRs used 150 to 200 ng of genomic DNA. This amount corresponded to about 29,000 T cell genomes. TCRdb's table, derived via immunoSEQ multiplex PCR, lists solely in-frame clones and lacks some. The sample has 2 million to 2.5 million clones; roughly 92% are singletons. As concerns this clone: Its target is unknown.

Notes on the study in general: Non-shared clonotypes showed lower generation probabilities than clonotypes common to all four donors. In the sorted subsets, rarefaction showed sequencing was incomplete despite large depth. The researchers took only blood, and tissue repertoires probably look different.

The length of the CDR3 is 13 residues. Trimming removed 8 bases at V and 5 bases at J, with 12 bases between. Looked up from germline, CDR1 is MDHEN and CDR2 is SYDVKM. The chain is built from TRBV28 and TRBJ2-2; D is possibly TRBD2 (5 bases). The origin of this receptor is a man between 18 and 29 years old in good health. Some clones in this sample may be carry-over from other donors' samples. The sequencing input was naive CD4+ T cells from PBMCs. Subset meaning: CD45RA+ positively selected. The CDR3, as DNA: TGTGCCAGCCACCGGGCGGGTACCGGGGAGCTGTTTTTT. As protein: CASHRAGTGELFF.